These T cell receptor beta chains were read from a single sample in a study of T cells in Graves' hyperthyroidism and ophthalmopathy. In TCRdb, the multiplex PCR reads were re-called with MiXCR into one record per CDR3 protein. The data contain about 350,000 distinct CDR3 sequences, 13% to 15% of them singletons. Source material: blood. The receptors shown here come from a woman in her sixties or seventies with Graves' ophthalmopathy. Both conserved end residues are part of each CDR3. The D gene is left open where the match is weak. The size field is filled for only some rows; it gives once, few, many or a size class.

few	TRBD1	TRBV6-2/TRBV6-3	TRBJ2-1	CASSPWDRAHEQFF	TGTGCCAGCAGTCCGTGGGACAGGGCCCATGAGCAGTTCTTC
.	.	TRBV10-2	TRBJ2-5	CASSDPRLGSTQETQYF	TGCGCCAGCAGTGATCCCCGACTAGGCTCAACGCAAGAGACCCAGTACTTC
many	TRBD1	TRBV24-1	TRBJ2-1	CATSWGQGSYNEQFF	TGTGCCACCAGTTGGGGACAGGGGTCCTACAATGAGCAGTTCTTC
few	TRBD1	TRBV27	TRBJ1-4	CASSQRDRVLFF	TGTGCCAGCAGTCAACGGGACAGGGTCTTGTTTTTT
many	TRBD1	TRBV27	TRBJ1-5	CASSPGTGGDYSNQPQHF	TGTGCCAGCAGTCCCGGGACAGGGGGGGACTATAGCAATCAGCCCCAGCATTTT
many	TRBD1	TRBV5-5	TRBJ2-7	CASIEYPTQGASYEQYF	TGTGCCAGCATCGAATACCCGACTCAGGGGGCTTCCTACGAGCAGTACTTC
.	.	TRBV9	TRBJ2-1	CASSVEGRSIQFF	TGTGCCAGCAGCGTAGAGGGGAGATCTATCCAGTTCTTC
.	.	TRBV2	TRBJ1-4	CASKGGRSNEKLFF	TGTGCCAGCAAAGGGGGGAGAAGTAATGAAAAACTGTTTTTT
many	TRBD2	TRBV7-2	TRBJ2-1	CASSSYSYLRLAAHNEQFF	TGTGCCAGCAGCTCGTATAGCTACTTAAGACTAGCGGCACACAATGAGCAGTTCTTC
many	.	TRBV6-1	TRBJ2-7	CASSGLGGQKAYEQYF	TGTGCCAGCAGTGGACTTGGAGGACAAAAGGCCTACGAGCAGTACTTC
many	.	TRBV4-1	TRBJ1-5	CASSQGGQYNQPQHF	TGCGCCAGCAGCCAAGGGGGGCAGTACAATCAGCCCCAGCATTTT
many	.	TRBV7-9	TRBJ2-1	CASSPAGLYNEQFF	TGTGCCAGCAGCCCCGCGGGACTGTACAATGAGCAGTTCTTC
many	TRBD2	TRBV5-1	TRBJ2-7	CASSFTSGRAHEQYF	TGCGCCAGCAGCTTTACTAGCGGGAGGGCCCACGAGCAGTACTTC
.	.	TRBV29-1	TRBJ2-5	CSVEFGIRGQETQYF	TGCAGCGTTGAATTCGGGATCAGGGGCCAAGAGACCCAGTACTTC
many	TRBD2	TRBV28	TRBJ2-3	CASSLGGRLDTQYF	TGTGCCAGCAGTTTGGGCGGGAGGTTAGATACGCAGTATTTT
.	.	TRBV10-3	TRBJ2-1	CAISEGLSNEQFF	TGTGCCATCAGTGAGGGGTTAAGCAATGAGCAGTTCTTC
.	.	TRBV5-1	TRBJ2-2	CASSKERSYGELFF	TGCGCCAGCAGCAAAGAGCGGTCCTACGGGGAGCTGTTTTTT
.	TRBD2	TRBV19	TRBJ2-7	CASSRGGGRISYEQYF	TGTGCCAGTTCTCGGGGCGGGGGGCGCATATCCTACGAGCAGTACTTC
few	TRBD2	TRBV10-3	TRBJ2-7	CAISGPRGGLSSYEQYF	TGTGCCATCAGTGGCCCCCGGGGGGGATTGAGCTCCTACGAGCAGTACTTC
.	TRBD2	TRBV20-1	TRBJ2-7	CSASPSGRGYEQYF	TGCAGTGCTTCCCCTAGCGGGAGGGGGTACGAGCAGTACTTC
many	.	TRBV3-1	TRBJ2-3	CASSQGIMGSTQYF	TGTGCCAGCAGCCAGGGGATCATGGGGTCCACGCAGTATTTT
many	.	TRBV7-9	TRBJ2-5	CASSLVRGAETQYF	TGTGCCAGCAGCTTAGTGAGGGGCGCAGAGACCCAGTACTTC
few	TRBD1	TRBV7-8	TRBJ2-1	CASSLAWTGPSYNEQFF	TGTGCCAGCAGCTTAGCGTGGACAGGGCCGTCATACAATGAGCAGTTCTTC
.	.	TRBV27	TRBJ1-1	CASSLFGEAEAFF	TGTGCCAGCAGTTTGTTTGGTGAAGCTGAAGCTTTCTTT
few	.	TRBV5-1	TRBJ2-5	CASSLGDNKETQYF	TGCGCCAGCAGCTTGGGGGACAACAAAGAGACCCAGTACTTC
few	.	TRBV27	TRBJ1-5	CASSLGSTQPQHF	TGTGCCAGCAGTTTAGGATCCACCCAGCCCCAGCATTTT
.	.	TRBV10-3	TRBJ2-3	CAISTPQAASTDTQYF	TGTGCCATCAGTACCCCTCAGGCCGCTAGCACAGATACGCAGTATTTT
.	.	TRBV25-1	TRBJ1-4	CASSESGGRGEKLFF	TGTGCCAGCAGTGAATCAGGCGGTCGGGGCGAAAAACTGTTTTTT
few	TRBD1	TRBV19	TRBJ2-3	CASSSRTGGSADTQYF	TGTGCCAGTAGTTCCAGGACAGGGGGGTCCGCAGATACGCAGTATTTT
.	.	TRBV15	TRBJ2-7	CATSRDPGAYEQYF	TGTGCCACCAGCAGAGATCCAGGAGCCTACGAGCAGTACTTC
many	TRBD2	TRBV2	TRBJ2-3	CASILTSGTDTQYF	TGTGCCAGCATTTTAACTAGCGGCACAGATACGCAGTATTTT
few	TRBD2	TRBV6-1	TRBJ2-2	CASSSLGSGAGELFF	TGTGCCAGCAGTTCCCTGGGTAGCGGGGCCGGGGAGCTGTTTTTT
many	TRBD2	TRBV20-1	TRBJ2-7	CSATTSGGPDEQYF	TGCAGTGCTACCACTAGCGGGGGCCCCGACGAGCAGTACTTC
.	.	TRBV3-1	TRBJ2-5	CASSQAQGFKKETQYF	TGTGCCAGCAGCCAAGCACAGGGTTTTAAGAAAGAGACCCAGTACTTC
few	.	TRBV5-1	TRBJ2-2	CASSTGGGTGELFF	TGCGCCAGCAGCACCGGAGGCGGTACCGGGGAGCTGTTTTTT
.	.	TRBV30	TRBJ1-5	CAWAVGEGGLWSNQPQHF	TGTGCCTGGGCCGTTGGAGAAGGAGGGCTATGGAGCAATCAGCCCCAGCATTTT
many	.	TRBV6-1	TRBJ2-6	CASSEWGIGANVLTF	TGTGCCAGCAGTGAGTGGGGCATTGGGGCCAACGTCCTGACTTTC
.	.	TRBV7-3	TRBJ2-1	CTSSLGPNNEQFF	TGTACCAGCAGCTTAGGGCCAAACAATGAGCAGTTCTTC
.	.	TRBV2	TRBJ2-7	CASRREKGLGFCEQYF	TGTGCCAGCAGAAGAGAGAAAGGGTTGGGTTTCTGCGAGCAGTACTTC
many	TRBD2	TRBV28	TRBJ2-7	CASSPYWTSGRGLSYEQYF	TGTGCCAGCAGCCCTTATTGGACTAGCGGGAGGGGTTTGTCCTACGAGCAGTACTTC
few	.	TRBV7-8	TRBJ1-5	CASSPLVGEPQHF	TGTGCCAGCAGCCCGCTAGTAGGGGAGCCCCAGCATTTT
.	TRBD2	TRBV14	TRBJ2-1	CASSQVPSGLSYNEQFF	TGTGCCAGCAGCCAAGTCCCTAGCGGCCTGTCCTACAATGAGCAGTTCTTC
many	.	TRBV2	TRBJ2-3	CASSEVSDTDTQYF	TGTGCCAGCAGTGAAGTCTCAGACACAGATACGCAGTATTTT
many	TRBD2	TRBV2	TRBJ2-7	CASKLAGGNHEQYF	TGTGCCAGCAAGCTAGCGGGAGGTAACCACGAGCAGTACTTC
many	.	TRBV7-8	TRBJ1-5	CASSPYRDQPQHF	TGTGCCAGCAGCCCCTACCGGGATCAGCCCCAGCATTTT
many	TRBD2	TRBV12-3/TRBV12-4	TRBJ2-3	CASSLGGRTTDTQYF	TGTGCCAGCAGTTTGGGCGGGAGGACAACAGATACGCAGTATTTT
many	TRBD2	TRBV2	TRBJ2-1	CASRVASGGNEQFF	TGTGCCAGCAGGGTGGCTAGCGGCGGCAATGAGCAGTTCTTC
many	.	TRBV6-1	TRBJ1-5	CASSELEDGNQPQHF	TGTGCCAGCAGTGAACTCGAGGACGGCAATCAGCCCCAGCATTTT
.	TRBD1	TRBV28	TRBJ2-7	CASSGQGRSYSYEQYF	TGTGCCAGCAGTGGACAGGGGCGATCTTACTCCTACGAGCAGTACTTC
.	.	TRBV19	TRBJ1-5	CASSMSQGNQPQHF	TGTGCCAGTAGTATGTCACAGGGCAATCAGCCCCAGCATTTT
.	TRBD1	TRBV10-3	TRBJ2-7	CAIAPGQGRYEQYF	TGTGCCATCGCTCCGGGACAGGGTCGGTACGAGCAGTACTTC
many	TRBD2	TRBV7-2	TRBJ2-2	CASSFLAGVNTGELFF	TGTGCCAGCAGCTTCTTAGCGGGGGTAAACACCGGGGAGCTGTTTTTT
.	TRBD1	TRBV28	TRBJ1-2	CASSSGTGQGYTF	TGTGCCAGCAGTTCCGGGACAGGGCAGGGCTACACCTTC
.	TRBD1	TRBV19	TRBJ2-7	CASSLGTGAFYEQYF	TGTGCCAGTAGTCTGGGGACAGGGGCCTTCTACGAGCAGTACTTC
.	TRBD2	TRBV5-1	TRBJ2-5	CASSLGYSGSTTQYF	TGCGCCAGCAGCTTGGGTTATAGCGGGAGCACGACCCAGTACTTC
few	TRBD2	TRBV4-1	TRBJ2-5	CASSQDPLASGQETQYF	TGCGCCAGCAGCCAAGATCCCCTGGCTAGCGGACAAGAGACCCAGTACTTC
many	.	TRBV20-1	TRBJ1-1	CSARDLGMNTEAFF	TGCAGTGCTAGAGATCTAGGAATGAACACTGAAGCTTTCTTT